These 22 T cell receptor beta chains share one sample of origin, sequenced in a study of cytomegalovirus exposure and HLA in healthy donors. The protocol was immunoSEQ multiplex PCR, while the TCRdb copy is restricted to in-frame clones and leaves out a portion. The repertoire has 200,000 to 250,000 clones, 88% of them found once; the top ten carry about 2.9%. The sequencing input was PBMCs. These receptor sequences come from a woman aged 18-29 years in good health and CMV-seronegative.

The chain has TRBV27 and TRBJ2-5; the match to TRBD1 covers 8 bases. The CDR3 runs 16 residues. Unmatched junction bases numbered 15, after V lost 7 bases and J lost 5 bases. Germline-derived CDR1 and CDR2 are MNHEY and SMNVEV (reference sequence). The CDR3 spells CASMSRTGYFGETQYF. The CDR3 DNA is TGTGCCAGCATGAGTCGGACAGGGTATTTTGGGGAGACCCAGTACTTC.

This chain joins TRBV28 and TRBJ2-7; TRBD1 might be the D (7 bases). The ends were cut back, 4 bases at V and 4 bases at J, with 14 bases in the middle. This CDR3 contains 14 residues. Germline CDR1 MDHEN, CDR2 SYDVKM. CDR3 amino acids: CASSSDREVYEQYF. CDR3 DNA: TGTGCCAGCAGTTCTGACAGGGAGGTTTACGAGCAGTACTTC.

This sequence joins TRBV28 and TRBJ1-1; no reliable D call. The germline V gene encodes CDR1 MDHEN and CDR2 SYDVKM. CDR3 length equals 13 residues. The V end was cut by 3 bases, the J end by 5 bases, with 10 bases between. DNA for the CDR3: TGTGCCAGCAGTTTGTTGGGCTGGACTGAAGCTTTCTTT. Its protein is CASSLLGWTEAFF.

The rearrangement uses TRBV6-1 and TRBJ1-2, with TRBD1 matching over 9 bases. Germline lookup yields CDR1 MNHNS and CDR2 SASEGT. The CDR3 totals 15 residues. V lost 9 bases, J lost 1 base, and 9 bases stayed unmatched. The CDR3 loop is CASLRGTGFNYGYTF. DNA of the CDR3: TGTGCCAGTCTACGTGGGACAGGGTTTAACTATGGCTACACCTTC.

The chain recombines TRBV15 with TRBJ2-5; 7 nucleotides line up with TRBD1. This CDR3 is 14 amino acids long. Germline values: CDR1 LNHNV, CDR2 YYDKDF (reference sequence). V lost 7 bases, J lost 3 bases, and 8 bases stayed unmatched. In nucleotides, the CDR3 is TGTGCCACCAAAGACAGGGATAAGGAAGAGACCCAGTACTTC. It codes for CATKDRDKEETQYF.

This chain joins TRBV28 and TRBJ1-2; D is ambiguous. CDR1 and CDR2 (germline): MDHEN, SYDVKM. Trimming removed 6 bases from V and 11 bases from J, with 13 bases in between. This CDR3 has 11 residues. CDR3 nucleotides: TGTGCCAGCAGCCTTGGTCGCGGGTACACCTTC. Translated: CASSLGRGYTF.

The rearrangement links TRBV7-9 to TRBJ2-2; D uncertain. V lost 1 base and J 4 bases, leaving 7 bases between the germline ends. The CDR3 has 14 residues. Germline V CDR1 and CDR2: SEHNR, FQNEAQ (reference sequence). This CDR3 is CASSLVPGTGELFF. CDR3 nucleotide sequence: TGTGCCAGCAGCTTAGTTCCGGGCACCGGGGAGCTGTTTTTT.

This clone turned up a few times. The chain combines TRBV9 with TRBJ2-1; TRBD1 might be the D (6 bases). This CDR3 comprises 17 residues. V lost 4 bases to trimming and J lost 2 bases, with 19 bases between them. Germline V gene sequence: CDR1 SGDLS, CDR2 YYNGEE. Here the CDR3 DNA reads TGTGCCAGCAGCCGAAATACAGGGCCGGGTACCTACAATGAGCAGTTCTTC. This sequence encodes CASSRNTGPGTYNEQFF.

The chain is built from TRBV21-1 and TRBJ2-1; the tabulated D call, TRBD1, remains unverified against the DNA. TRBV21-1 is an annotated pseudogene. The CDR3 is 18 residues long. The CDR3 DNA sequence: TGTGCCAGCAGCAAAGTGGGACCAGGTTGGCAGGGGCAATGCGAGCAGTTCTTC. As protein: CASSKVGPGWQGQCEQFF.

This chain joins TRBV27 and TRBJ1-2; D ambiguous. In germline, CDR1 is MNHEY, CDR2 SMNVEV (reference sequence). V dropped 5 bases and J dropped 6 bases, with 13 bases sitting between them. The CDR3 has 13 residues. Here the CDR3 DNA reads TGTGCCAGCAGTAGGTCCAGGAAGGATGGCTACACCTTC. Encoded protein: CASSRSRKDGYTF.

CDR3 amino acids: CASSRRGTGNQPQHF. The CDR3 DNA follows: TGTGCCAGCAGCCGGCGGGGTACTGGCAATCAGCCCCAGCATTTT. The genes are TRBV6-5 and TRBJ1-5; D is unclear. Trimming took off 6 bases at V and 2 bases at J, with 14 bases between the two ends. This CDR3 is 15 amino acids long. Germline V gene lookup returns CDR1 MNHEY and CDR2 SVGAGI.

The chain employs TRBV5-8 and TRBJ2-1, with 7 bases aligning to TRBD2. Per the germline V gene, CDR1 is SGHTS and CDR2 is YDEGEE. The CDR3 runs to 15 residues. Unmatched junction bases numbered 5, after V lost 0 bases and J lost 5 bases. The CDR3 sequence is CASSLDGGSDNEQFF. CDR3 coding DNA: TGTGCCAGCAGCTTGGATGGCGGGAGTGACAATGAGCAGTTCTTC. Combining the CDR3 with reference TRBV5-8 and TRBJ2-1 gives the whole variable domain EAGVTQSPTHLIKTRGQQATLRCSPISGHTSVYWYQQALGLGLQFLLWYDEGEERNRGNFPPRFSGRQFPNYSSELNVNALELEDSALYLCASSLDGGSDNEQFFGPGTRLTVL.

DNA of the CDR3: TGTGCCACCAGCACACCTATAGTGAGGGAAGTCGGGGCCAACGTCCTGACTTTC. This encodes CATSTPIVREVGANVLTF. The chain is built from TRBV15 and TRBJ2-6; TRBD2 might be the D (5 bases). The V end lost 4 bases, the J end lost 4 bases, and 20 bases lay between the germline ends. CDR1 and CDR2 from the germline V gene are LNHNV and YYDKDF (reference sequence). The CDR3 is made up of 18 amino acids.

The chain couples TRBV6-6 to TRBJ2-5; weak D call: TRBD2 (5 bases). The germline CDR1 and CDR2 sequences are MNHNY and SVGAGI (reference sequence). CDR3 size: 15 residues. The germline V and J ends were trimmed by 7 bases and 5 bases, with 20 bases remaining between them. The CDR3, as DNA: TGTGCCAGCACCCTACGGAACCGACGAGGGGAGACCCAGTACTTC. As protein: CASTLRNRRGETQYF.

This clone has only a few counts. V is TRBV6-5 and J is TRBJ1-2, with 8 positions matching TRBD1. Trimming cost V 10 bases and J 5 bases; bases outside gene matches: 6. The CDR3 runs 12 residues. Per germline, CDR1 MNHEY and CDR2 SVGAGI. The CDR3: CAIKTGDYGYTF. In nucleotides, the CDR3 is TGTGCCATAAAGACAGGGGATTATGGCTACACCTTC.

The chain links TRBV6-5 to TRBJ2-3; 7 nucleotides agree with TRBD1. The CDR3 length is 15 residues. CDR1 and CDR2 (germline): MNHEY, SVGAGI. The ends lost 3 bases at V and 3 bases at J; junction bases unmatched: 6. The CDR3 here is CASSYNRGHTDTQYF. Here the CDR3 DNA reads TGTGCCAGCAGTTATAATAGGGGGCATACAGATACGCAGTATTTT.

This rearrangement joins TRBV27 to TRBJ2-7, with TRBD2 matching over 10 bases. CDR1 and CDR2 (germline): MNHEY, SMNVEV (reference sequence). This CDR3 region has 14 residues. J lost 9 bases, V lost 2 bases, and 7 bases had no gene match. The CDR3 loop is CASSLLAGVDRQYF. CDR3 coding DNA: TGTGCCAGCAGTTTACTAGCGGGAGTCGATAGGCAGTACTTC.

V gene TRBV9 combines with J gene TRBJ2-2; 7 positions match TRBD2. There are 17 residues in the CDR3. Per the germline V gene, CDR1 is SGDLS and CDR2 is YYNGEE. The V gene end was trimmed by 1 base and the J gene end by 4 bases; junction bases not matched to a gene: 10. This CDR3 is CASSVTPLSGGTGELFF. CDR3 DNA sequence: TGTGCCAGCAGCGTAACTCCCCTGTCGGGGGGCACCGGGGAGCTGTTTTTT.

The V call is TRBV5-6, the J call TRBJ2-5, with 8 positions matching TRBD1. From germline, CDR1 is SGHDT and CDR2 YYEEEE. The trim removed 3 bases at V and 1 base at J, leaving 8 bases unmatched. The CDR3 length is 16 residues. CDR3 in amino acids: CASSSLPGQAQETQYF. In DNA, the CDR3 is TGTGCCAGCAGCTCCCTCCCGGGACAGGCCCAAGAGACCCAGTACTTC.

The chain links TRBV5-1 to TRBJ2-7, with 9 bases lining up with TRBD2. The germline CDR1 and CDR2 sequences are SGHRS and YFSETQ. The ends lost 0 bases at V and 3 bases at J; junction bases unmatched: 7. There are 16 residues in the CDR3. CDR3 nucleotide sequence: TGCGCCAGCAGCTTGGCGGGGACTAGCTTATACTACGAGCAGTACTTC. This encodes CASSLAGTSLYYEQYF.

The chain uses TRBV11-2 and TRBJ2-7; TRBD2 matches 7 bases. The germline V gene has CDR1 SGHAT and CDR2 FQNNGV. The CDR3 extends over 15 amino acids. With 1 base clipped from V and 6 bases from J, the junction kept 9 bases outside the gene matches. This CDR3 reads CASSLVRGRAPEQYF. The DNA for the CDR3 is TGTGCCAGCAGCTTAGTTCGGGGGAGGGCCCCCGAGCAGTACTTC.

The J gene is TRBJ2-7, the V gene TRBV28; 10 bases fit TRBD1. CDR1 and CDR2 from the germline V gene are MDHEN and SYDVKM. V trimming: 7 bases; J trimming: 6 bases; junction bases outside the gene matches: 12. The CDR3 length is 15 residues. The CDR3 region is CASTSPPGQGTEQYF. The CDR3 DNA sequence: TGTGCCAGCACTTCCCCCCCGGGACAGGGGACCGAGCAGTACTTC.